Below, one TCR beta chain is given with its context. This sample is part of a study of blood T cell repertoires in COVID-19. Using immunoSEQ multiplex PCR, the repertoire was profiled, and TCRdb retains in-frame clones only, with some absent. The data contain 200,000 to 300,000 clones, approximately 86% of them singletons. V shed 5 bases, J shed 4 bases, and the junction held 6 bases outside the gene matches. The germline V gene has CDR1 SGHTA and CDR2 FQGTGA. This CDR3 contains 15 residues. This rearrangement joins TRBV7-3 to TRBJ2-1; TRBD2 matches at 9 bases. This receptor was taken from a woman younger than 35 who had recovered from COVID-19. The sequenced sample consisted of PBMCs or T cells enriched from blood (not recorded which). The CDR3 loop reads CASSRGRASYNEQFF. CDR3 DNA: TGTGCCAGCAGCCGCGGGAGGGCCTCTTACAATGAGCAGTTCTTC.